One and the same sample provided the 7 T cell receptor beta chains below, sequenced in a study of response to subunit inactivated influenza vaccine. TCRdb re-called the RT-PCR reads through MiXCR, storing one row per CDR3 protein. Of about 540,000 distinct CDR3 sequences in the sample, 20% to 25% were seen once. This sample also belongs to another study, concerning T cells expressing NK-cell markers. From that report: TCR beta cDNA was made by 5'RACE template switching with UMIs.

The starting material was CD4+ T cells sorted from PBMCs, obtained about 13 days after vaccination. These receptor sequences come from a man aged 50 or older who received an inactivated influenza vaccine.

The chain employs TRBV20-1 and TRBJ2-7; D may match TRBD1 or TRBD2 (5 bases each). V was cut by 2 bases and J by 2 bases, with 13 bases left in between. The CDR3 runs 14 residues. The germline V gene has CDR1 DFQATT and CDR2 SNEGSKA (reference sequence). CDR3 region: CSARSPGTTYEQYF. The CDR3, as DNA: TGCAGTGCTAGATCTCCAGGGACCACCTACGAGCAGTACTTC.

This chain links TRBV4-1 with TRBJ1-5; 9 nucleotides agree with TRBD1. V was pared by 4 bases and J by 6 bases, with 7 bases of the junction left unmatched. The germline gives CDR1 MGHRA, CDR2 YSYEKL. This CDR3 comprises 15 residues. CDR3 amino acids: CASSPTGTGSQPQHF. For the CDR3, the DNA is TGCGCCAGCAGCCCCACCGGGACAGGGTCTCAGCCCCAGCATTTT.

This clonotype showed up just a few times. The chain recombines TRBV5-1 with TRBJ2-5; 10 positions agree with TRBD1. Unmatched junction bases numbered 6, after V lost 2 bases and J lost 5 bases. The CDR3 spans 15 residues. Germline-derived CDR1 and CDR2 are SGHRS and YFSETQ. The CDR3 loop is CASSFGQGVMETQYF. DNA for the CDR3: TGCGCCAGCAGCTTCGGACAGGGGGTAATGGAGACCCAGTACTTC. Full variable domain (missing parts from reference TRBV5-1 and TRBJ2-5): KAGVTQTPRYLIKTRGQQVTLSCSPISGHRSVSWYQQTPGQGLQFLFEYFSETQRNKGNFPGRFSGRQFSNSRSEMNVSTLELGDSALYLCASSFGQGVMETQYFGPGTRLLVL.

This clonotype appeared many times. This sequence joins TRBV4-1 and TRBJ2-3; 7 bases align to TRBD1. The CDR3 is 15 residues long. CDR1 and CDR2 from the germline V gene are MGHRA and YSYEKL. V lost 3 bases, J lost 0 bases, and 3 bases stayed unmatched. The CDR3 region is CASSHTGDSTDTQYF. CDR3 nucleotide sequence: TGCGCCAGCAGCCACACAGGGGACAGCACAGATACGCAGTATTTT.

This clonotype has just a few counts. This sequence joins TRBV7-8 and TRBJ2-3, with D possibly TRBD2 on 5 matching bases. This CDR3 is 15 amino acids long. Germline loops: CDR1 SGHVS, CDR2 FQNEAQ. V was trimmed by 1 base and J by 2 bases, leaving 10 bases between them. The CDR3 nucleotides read TGTGCCAGCAGCTTAGAAGCGGCCGTCACAGATACGCAGTATTTT. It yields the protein CASSLEAAVTDTQYF.

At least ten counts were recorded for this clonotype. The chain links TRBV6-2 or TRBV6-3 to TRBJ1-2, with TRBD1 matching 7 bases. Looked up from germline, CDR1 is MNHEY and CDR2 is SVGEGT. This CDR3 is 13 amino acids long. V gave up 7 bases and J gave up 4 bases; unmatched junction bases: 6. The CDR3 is CASTRDSSYGYTF. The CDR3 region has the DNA TGTGCCAGCACCCGGGACAGTTCCTATGGCTACACCTTC.

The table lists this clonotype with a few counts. CDR3 in DNA: TGCGCCAGCAGCTTACAGGGCCTCTTGAGCAATGAGCAGTTCTTC. The encoded protein is CASSLQGLLSNEQFF. The chain combines TRBV5-1 with TRBJ2-1, with D tentatively TRBD1 (6 bases). V gave up 2 bases and J gave up 6 bases, with 15 bases separating them. Germline V gene sequence: CDR1 SGHRS, CDR2 YFSETQ. The CDR3 consists of 15 residues.